This TCR beta chain is from a study of CD8 T cell repertoires and HIV-1 epitope variants. Across the whole study: Controls were a CMV, EBV and flu peptide pool, Ebola AY9 negative control, and no-peptide well. Epitopes were three Gag families plus Nef HW9 and YT9. Enriched T cells were co-cultured with equal autologous T cell-negative cells. Separate from the cultures, 1M uncultured T cells served as baseline.

A few counts support this clone. The antigen is unknown. Other DNA sequences in this specimen translate into the identical CDR3. TCRdb's copy holds only in-frame clones and misses some; the assay was immunoSEQ multiplex PCR. The sample yields several thousand clones, approximately 67% seen once. CDR3 length equals 12 residues. Trimming left V 3 bases short and J 3 bases short, with 5 bases between. Germline lookup yields CDR1 ENHRY and CDR2 SYGVKD. The receptor's source is a male donor with HIV. The sequenced material came from cultured CD8+ T cells derived from PBMCs. V usage is TRBV10-3 and J usage is TRBJ1-1, with no clear D. In DNA form, the CDR3 reads TGTGCCATCAGTGAAGGCGACACTGAAGCTTTCTTT. Translated, it gives CAISEGDTEAFF.